In its sample, the clone carrying this TCR beta chain was seen many times. The method was immunoSEQ multiplex PCR; TCRdb's version includes in-frame clones alone and lacks a portion of them. This table has about 160,000 clones, approximately 82% appearing once. The sample originates from a study of blood T cell repertoires in COVID-19. Study-level background: PBMCs, B-cell-depleted T cells, or T cells were the source of the cDNA or gDNA that made up the material.

Sequencing input: PBMCs or T cells enriched from blood (not recorded which). The clonotype originates from a woman between 50 and 59 years old who had recovered from COVID-19.

The CDR3: CAWSGTGIGNQPQHF. CDR3 nucleotide sequence: TGTGCCTGGAGTGGAACAGGGATTGGAAATCAGCCCCAGCATTTT. V gene TRBV30 combines with J gene TRBJ1-5, with D possibly being TRBD1 (6 bases). The germline V gene encodes CDR1 GTSNPN and CDR2 SVGIG (reference sequence). V was pared by 1 base and J by 4 bases, with 14 bases between. This CDR3 is 15 amino acids long.